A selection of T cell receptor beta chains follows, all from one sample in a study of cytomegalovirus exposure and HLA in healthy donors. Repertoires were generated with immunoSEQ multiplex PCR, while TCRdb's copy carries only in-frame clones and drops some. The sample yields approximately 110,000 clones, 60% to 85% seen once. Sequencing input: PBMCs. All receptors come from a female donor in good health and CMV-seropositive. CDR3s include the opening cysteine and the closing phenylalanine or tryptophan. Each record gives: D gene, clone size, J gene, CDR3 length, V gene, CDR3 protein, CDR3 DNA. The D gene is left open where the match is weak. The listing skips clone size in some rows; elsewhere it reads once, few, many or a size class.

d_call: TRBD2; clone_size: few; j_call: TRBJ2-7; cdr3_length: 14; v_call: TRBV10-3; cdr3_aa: CAISETTSAYEQYF; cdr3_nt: TGTGCCATCAGTGAGACGACTAGCGCTTACGAGCAGTACTTC
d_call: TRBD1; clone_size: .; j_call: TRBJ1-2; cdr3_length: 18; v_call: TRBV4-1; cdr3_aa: CASSQVTGGAQFFAGYTF; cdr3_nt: TGCGCCAGCAGCCAGGTTACAGGGGGCGCACAATTTTTTGCTGGCTACACCTTC
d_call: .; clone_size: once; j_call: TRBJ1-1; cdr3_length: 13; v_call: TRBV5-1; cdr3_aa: CASSSLDGTEAFF; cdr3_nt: TGCGCCAGCAGCTCCCTAGACGGGACTGAAGCTTTCTTT
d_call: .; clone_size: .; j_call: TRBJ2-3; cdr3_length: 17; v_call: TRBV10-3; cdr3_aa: CAISGGYQSGHTDTQYF; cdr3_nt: TGTGCCATCAGCGGAGGGTATCAAAGTGGTCACACAGATACGCAGTATTTT
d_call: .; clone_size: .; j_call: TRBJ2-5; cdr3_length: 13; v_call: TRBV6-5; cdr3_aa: CASRKQGSETQYF; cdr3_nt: TGTGCCAGCAGGAAACAGGGCTCAGAGACCCAGTACTTC
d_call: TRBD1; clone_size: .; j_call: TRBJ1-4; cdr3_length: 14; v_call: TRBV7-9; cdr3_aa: CASSLGTADEKLFF; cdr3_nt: TGTGCCAGCAGCTTGGGGACAGCAGATGAAAAACTGTTTTTT
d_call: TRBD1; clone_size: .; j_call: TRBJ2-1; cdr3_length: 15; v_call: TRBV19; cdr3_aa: CASRSWDRGWDEQFF; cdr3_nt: TGTGCCAGTAGAAGTTGGGACAGGGGTTGGGATGAGCAGTTCTTC
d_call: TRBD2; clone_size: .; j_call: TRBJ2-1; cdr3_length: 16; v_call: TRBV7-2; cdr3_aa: CASSSYATSGSPQQFF; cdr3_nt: TGTGCCAGCAGCTCATACGCGACTAGCGGGTCACCCCAGCAGTTCTTC
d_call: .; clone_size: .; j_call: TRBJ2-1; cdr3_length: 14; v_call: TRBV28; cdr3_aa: CASSFEFASHEQFF; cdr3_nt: TGTGCCAGCAGTTTCGAATTCGCTAGCCATGAGCAGTTCTTC
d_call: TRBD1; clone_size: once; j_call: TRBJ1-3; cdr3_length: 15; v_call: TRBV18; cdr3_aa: CASSPGQSSGNTIYF; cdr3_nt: TGTGCCAGCTCACCGGGACAGAGCTCTGGAAACACCATATATTTT
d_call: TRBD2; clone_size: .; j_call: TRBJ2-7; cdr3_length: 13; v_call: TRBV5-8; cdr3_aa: CASSWRGLAVQYF; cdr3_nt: TGTGCCAGCAGCTGGAGGGGACTAGCGGTGCAGTACTTC
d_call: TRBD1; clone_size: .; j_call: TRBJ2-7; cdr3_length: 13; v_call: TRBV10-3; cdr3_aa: CAAAGQGIYEQYF; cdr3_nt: TGTGCTGCTGCAGGACAGGGGATATACGAGCAGTACTTC
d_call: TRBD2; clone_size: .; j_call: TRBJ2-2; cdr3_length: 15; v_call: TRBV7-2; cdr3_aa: CASSNSGRVSGELFF; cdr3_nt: TGTGCCAGCAGCAACTCCGGGAGGGTTTCCGGGGAGCTGTTTTTT
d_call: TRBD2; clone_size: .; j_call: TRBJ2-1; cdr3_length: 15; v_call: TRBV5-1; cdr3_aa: CASSLVAGGSNEQFF; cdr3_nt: TGCGCCAGCAGCTTGGTAGCGGGAGGGTCTAATGAGCAGTTCTTC
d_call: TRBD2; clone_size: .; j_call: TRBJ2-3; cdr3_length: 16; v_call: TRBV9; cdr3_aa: CASSVRGDSGTDTQYF; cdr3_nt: TGTGCCAGCAGCGTGCGGGGGGACTCCGGCACAGATACGCAGTATTTT
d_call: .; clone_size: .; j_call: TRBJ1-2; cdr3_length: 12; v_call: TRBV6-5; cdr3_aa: CARHRKFYGYTF; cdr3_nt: TGTGCCAGGCACAGAAAATTCTATGGCTACACCTTC